Listed here are 14 T cell receptor beta chains from one sample, sequenced in a study of Ad26.COV2.S vaccination and SARS-CoV-2 variants. The repertoire was sequenced with immunoSEQ multiplex PCR; TCRdb's copy has only in-frame clones and lacks some. The table includes hundreds of thousands of clones, around 89% detected once. The treatment here: around 19 received Ad26.COV2.S at low or high dose, single or two shots; roughly 5 received placebo; per-sample allocation not given. Day 63 after the first injection of vaccine or placebo was the sampling time. This specimen consisted of peripheral blood, obtained in a trial of Ad26.COV2.S vaccine versus placebo. All receptors derive from a person aged 18-60 years who received the Ad26.COV2.S COVID-19 vaccine or a placebo.

The J gene is TRBJ2-3, the V gene TRBV7-9, with 8 bases fitting TRBD1. The V and J ends lost 4 bases and 4 bases, in that order; junction bases with no gene match: 10. CDR3 length: 16 amino acids. Per the germline V gene, CDR1 is SEHNR and CDR2 is FQNEAQ (reference sequence). The CDR3 sequence: CASSSGQGGLADTQYF. As DNA, the CDR3 is TGTGCCAGCAGCTCCGGACAGGGTGGGTTGGCAGATACGCAGTATTTT.

V gene TRBV20-1 combines with J gene TRBJ1-6, with TRBD1 matching over 9 bases. Trimming cost V 3 bases and J 9 bases; bases outside gene matches: 9. The CDR3 loop spans 15 amino acids. In germline, CDR1 is DFQATT, CDR2 SNEGSKA (reference sequence). As DNA, the CDR3 is TGCAGTGCTAGTAAGGACAGGGGAAGAGGTTCACCCCTCCACTTT. This codes for CSASKDRGRGSPLHF.

This chain connects TRBV5-5 to TRBJ1-3; D is uncertain. CDR1 SGHKS and CDR2 YYEKEE come from the germline V gene (reference sequence). The CDR3 extends over 18 amino acids. The ends were cut back, 0 bases at V and 0 bases at J, with 16 bases in the middle. The CDR3 coding sequence is TGTGCCAGCAGCTTGGCCCCCCTGGGCAGAAACTCTGGAAACACCATATATTTT. This translates into CASSLAPLGRNSGNTIYF.

V gene TRBV11-2 combines with J gene TRBJ2-7; D gene ambiguous. Looked up from germline, CDR1 is SGHAT and CDR2 is FQNNGV. Trimming left V 5 bases short and J 0 bases short, with 11 bases between. The CDR3 covers 14 residues. CDR3 bases: TGTGCCAGCAGCCAAAGAGCAGTCTCCTACGAGCAGTACTTC. Residues: CASSQRAVSYEQYF.

The genes are TRBV18 and TRBJ2-5; unclear D gene. V was shortened by 3 bases and J by 3 bases, with 11 bases between the two germline ends. Germline assignment: CDR1 KGHSH and CDR2 LQKENI. The CDR3 has 14 residues. The CDR3 DNA reads as TGTGCCAGCTCACCCCCAGGCTTTAAAGAGACCCAGTACTTC. Protein: CASSPPGFKETQYF.

The chain combines TRBV3-1 (or the pseudogene TRBV3-2) with TRBJ2-7; possible D gene TRBD1, 6 bases. The V gene lost 6 bases and the J gene lost 0 bases, with 18 bases spanning the gap. CDR1 and CDR2 from the germline V gene are LGHDT and YNNKEL (reference sequence). The CDR3 totals 16 residues. CDR3 sequence: CASRGGLDSLSYEQYF. CDR3 sequence (DNA): TGTGCCAGCAGAGGGGGTTTAGACTCCCTCTCCTACGAGCAGTACTTC.

In this sample, this clone turned up once. This chain links TRBV18 with TRBJ1-3; D possibly corresponds to TRBD1 (6 bases). There are 15 residues in the CDR3. V shed 3 bases and J shed 4 bases, with 13 bases lying between them. Germline CDR1 is KGHSH and CDR2 is LQKENI. CDR3 residues: CASSPWTESGNTIYF. The CDR3 nucleotides read TGTGCCAGCTCACCCTGGACAGAGTCCGGAAACACCATATATTTT.

The chain recombines TRBV7-9 with TRBJ1-1; TRBD1 is a possible D gene (5 bases). Germline loops: CDR1 SEHNR, CDR2 FQNEAQ (reference sequence). The CDR3 spans 14 residues. V was cut by 2 bases and J by 6 bases, with 13 bases left in between. The CDR3 protein is CASSLRAGSSEAFF. CDR3 sequence (DNA): TGTGCCAGCAGCTTAAGGGCAGGGAGCTCTGAAGCTTTCTTT.

The gene calls are TRBV24-1 and TRBJ1-5, with TRBD1 matching over 9 bases. With V trimmed by 5 bases and J by 1 base, 2 bases remained unmatched. CDR1 is KGHDR and CDR2 is SFDVKD in the germline V gene. CDR3 length: 15 residues. CDR3 nucleotides: TGTGCCACCAGTGGGGACAGGGAGAGCAATCAGCCCCAGCATTTT. Its translation: CATSGDRESNQPQHF.

The CDR3: CASSYSGTGNTIYF. The CDR3 nucleotides read TGTGCCAGCAGTTACTCCGGGACTGGAAACACCATATATTTT. The chain is built from TRBV6-5 and TRBJ1-3, with no clear D. The length of the CDR3 is 14 residues. Trimming pared 0 bases from V and 2 bases from J, leaving 5 bases between. Germline CDR1 is MNHEY and CDR2 is SVGAGI.

This clone has only a few counts. The chain recombines TRBV3-1 (or the pseudogene TRBV3-2) with TRBJ1-1; D possibly corresponds to TRBD1 (5 bases). V lost 6 bases and J 6 bases, leaving 14 bases between the germline ends. In germline, CDR1 is LGHDT, CDR2 YNNKEL (reference sequence). CDR3 length: 13 amino acids. CDR3 protein: CASSLGGESEAFF. The CDR3 coding sequence is TGTGCCAGCAGTCTGGGGGGGGAATCTGAAGCTTTCTTT.

J is TRBJ1-3 and V is TRBV19; D unresolved. The germline V and J ends were trimmed by 5 bases and 2 bases, with 10 bases remaining between them. Per germline, CDR1 LNHDA and CDR2 SQIVND (reference sequence). The CDR3 covers 14 residues. CDR3 bases: TGTGCCAGTAGTGCTTCGGGCCCTGGAAACACCATATATTTT. It specifies CASSASGPGNTIYF.

The chain couples TRBV5-8 to TRBJ2-1, with D perhaps given as TRBD1 or TRBD2 (5 bases each). Trimming shortened V by 2 bases and J by 4 bases, and 25 bases separated the two germline ends. This CDR3 contains 19 residues. The V gene's germline CDR1 is SGHTS and CDR2 YDEGEE. CDR3 nucleotides: TGTGCCAGCAGCTTAGAGATTAGAGGGACGGGGAAGCTGTACAATGAGCAGTTCTTC. It yields the protein CASSLEIRGTGKLYNEQFF.

V is TRBV12-3 or TRBV12-4 and J is TRBJ2-3; D is ambiguous. Trimming shortened V by 4 bases and J by 2 bases, and 7 bases separated the two germline ends. The CDR3 loop spans 13 amino acids. The CDR3 bases are TGTGCCAGCAGTTCTATAAACACAGATACGCAGTATTTT. Translation: CASSSINTDTQYF.